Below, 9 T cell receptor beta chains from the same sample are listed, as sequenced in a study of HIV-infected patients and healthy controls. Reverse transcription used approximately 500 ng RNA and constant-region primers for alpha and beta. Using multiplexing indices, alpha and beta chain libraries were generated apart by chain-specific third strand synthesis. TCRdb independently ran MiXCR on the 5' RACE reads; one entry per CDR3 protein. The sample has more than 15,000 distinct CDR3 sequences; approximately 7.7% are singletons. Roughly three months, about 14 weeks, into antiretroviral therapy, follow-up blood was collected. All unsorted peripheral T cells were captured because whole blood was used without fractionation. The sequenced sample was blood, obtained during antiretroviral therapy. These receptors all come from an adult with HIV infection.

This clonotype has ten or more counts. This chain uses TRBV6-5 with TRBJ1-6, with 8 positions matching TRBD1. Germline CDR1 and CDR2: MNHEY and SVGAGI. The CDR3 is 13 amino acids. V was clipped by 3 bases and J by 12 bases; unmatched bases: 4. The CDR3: CASSYETGEPLHF. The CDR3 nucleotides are TGTGCCAGCAGTTATGAGACAGGGGAACCCCTCCACTTT.

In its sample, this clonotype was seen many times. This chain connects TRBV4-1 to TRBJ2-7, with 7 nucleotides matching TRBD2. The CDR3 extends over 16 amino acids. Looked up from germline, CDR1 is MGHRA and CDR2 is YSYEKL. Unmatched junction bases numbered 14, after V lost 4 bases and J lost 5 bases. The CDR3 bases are TGCGCCAGCAGCCCCCCCGGGGGGAGGGCCTATAACGAGCAGTACTTC. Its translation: CASSPPGGRAYNEQYF.

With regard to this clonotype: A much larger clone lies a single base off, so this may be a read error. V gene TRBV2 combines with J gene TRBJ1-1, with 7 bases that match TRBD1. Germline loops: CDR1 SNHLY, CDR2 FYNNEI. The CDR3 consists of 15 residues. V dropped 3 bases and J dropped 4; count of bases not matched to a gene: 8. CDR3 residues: CASSDTTGMGTEAFF. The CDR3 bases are TGTGCCAGCAGTGACACGACAGGGATGGGCACTGAAGCTTTCTTT.

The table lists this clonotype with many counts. CDR3 in DNA: TGCAGTGCTATGAGCCTGGGGCGGGGGCGCGATGGCTACACCTTC. Protein product: CSAMSLGRGRDGYTF. The chain carries TRBV20-1 and TRBJ1-2; D is perhaps TRBD1 (6 bases). V shed 4 bases and J shed 6 bases, with 21 bases lying between them. The CDR3 has 15 amino acids. From germline, CDR1 is DFQATT and CDR2 SNEGSKA (reference sequence).

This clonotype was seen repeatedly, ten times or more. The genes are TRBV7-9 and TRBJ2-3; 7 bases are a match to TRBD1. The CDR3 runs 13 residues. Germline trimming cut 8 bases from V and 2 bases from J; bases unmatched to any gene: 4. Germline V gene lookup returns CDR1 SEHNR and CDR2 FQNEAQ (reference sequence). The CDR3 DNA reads TGTGCCAGCGGTGGGACAGACACAGATACGCAGTATTTT. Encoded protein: CASGGTDTDTQYF.

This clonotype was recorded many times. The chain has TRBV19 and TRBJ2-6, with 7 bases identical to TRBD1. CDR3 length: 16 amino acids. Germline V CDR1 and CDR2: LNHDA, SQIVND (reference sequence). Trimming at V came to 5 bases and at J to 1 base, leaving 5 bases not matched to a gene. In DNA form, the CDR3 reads TGTGCCAGTAGTCTACAGGGGTGGTCTGGGGCCAACGTCCTGACTTTC. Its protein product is CASSLQGWSGANVLTF.

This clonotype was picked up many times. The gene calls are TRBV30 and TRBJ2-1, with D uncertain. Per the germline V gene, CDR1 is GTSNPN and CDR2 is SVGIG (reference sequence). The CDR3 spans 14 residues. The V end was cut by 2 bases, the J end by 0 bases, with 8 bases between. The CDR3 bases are TGTGCCTGGAGTCTTAGGATCTCCTACAATGAGCAGTTCTTC. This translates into CAWSLRISYNEQFF.

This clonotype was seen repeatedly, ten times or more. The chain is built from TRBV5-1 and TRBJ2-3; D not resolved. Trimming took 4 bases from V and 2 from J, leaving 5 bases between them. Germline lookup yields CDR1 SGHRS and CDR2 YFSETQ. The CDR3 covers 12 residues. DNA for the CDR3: TGCGCCAGCAGCGTGACCACAGATACGCAGTATTTT. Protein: CASSVTTDTQYF. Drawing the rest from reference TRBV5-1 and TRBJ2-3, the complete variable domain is KAGVTQTPRYLIKTRGQQVTLSCSPISGHRSVSWYQQTPGQGLQFLFEYFSETQRNKGNFPGRFSGRQFSNSRSEMNVSTLELGDSALYLCASSVTTDTQYFGPGTRLTVL.

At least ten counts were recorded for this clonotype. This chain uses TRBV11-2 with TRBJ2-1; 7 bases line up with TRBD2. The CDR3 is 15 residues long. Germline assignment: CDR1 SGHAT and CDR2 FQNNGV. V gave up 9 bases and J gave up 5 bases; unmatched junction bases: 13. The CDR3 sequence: CASKTAGTLNNEQFF. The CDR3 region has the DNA TGTGCCAGTAAAACAGCGGGAACTTTAAACAATGAGCAGTTCTTC.